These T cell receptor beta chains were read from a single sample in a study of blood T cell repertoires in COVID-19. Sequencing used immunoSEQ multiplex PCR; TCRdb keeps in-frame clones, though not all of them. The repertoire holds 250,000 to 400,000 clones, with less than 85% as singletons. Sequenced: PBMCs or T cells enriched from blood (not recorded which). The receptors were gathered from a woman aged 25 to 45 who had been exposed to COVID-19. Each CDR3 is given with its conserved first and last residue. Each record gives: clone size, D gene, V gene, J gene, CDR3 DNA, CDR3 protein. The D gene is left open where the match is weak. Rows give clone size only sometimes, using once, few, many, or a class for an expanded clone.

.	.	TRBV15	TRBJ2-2	TGTGCCACCAGCCGACGGGAGGGGGAGCTGTTTTTT	CATSRREGELFF
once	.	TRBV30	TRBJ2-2	TGTGCCTGGAGTGTAATGGGGGCGGGCACCGGGGAGCTGTTTTTT	CAWSVMGAGTGELFF
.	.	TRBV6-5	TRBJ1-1	TGTGCCAGCATACGACAGAACACTGAAGCTTTCTTT	CASIRQNTEAFF
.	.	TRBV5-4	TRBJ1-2	TGTGCCAGCACCGATTTGCGTAGGGGATTGACTAACTATGGCTACACCTTC	CASTDLRRGLTNYGYTF
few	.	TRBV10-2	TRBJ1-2	TGCGCCAGCAGTGAGTTACAGGGAAACTATGGCTACACCTTC	CASSELQGNYGYTF
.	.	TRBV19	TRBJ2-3	TGTGCCAGTAACTCAGGGTTAGCCCTTGCTAGCACAGATACGCAGTATTTT	CASNSGLALASTDTQYF
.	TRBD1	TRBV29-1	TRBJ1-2	TGCAGCGCCTCGGACAGGGGAAACTATGGCTACACCTTC	CSASDRGNYGYTF
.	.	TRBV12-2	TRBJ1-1	TGTGCAAGTCGCCTGAATGGACAGAAGAGTTGGATGGAATCCGCGAACACTGAAGCTTTCTTT	CASRLNGQKSWMESANTEAFF
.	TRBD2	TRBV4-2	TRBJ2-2	TGTGCCAGCAGCCAAGATCAGGCGGGGGGCACCGGGGAGCTGTTTTTT	CASSQDQAGGTGELFF
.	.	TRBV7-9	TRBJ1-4	TGTGCCAGCAGCTTAGTAGCGGGTAATGAAAAACTGTTTTTT	CASSLVAGNEKLFF
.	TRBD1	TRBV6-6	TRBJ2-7	TGTGCCAGCATCCCGGACAGGGGGCGCTCCTACGAGCAGTACTTC	CASIPDRGRSYEQYF
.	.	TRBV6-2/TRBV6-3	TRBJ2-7	TGTGCCAGCAGCGGACGGGGTACCTACGAGCAGTACTTC	CASSGRGTYEQYF
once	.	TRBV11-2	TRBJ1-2	TGTGCCAGCAGCTATGGGGCAGGGATCGTCTATGGCTACACCTTC	CASSYGAGIVYGYTF
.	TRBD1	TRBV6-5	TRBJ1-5	TGTGCCAGCAGTTACTTGACAGGGGATCAGCCCCAGCATTTT	CASSYLTGDQPQHF
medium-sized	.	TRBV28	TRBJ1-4	TGTGCCAGCAGTTTATCAGGGCGAAATACTAATGAAAAACTGTTTTTT	CASSLSGRNTNEKLFF
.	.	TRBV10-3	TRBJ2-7	TGTGCCATCAGTGACAGGGTTCCACAGCAGTACTTC	CAISDRVPQQYF
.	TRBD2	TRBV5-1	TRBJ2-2	TGCGCCAGCAGCTTGTGGACTAGCGGCACCGGGGAGCTGTTTTTT	CASSLWTSGTGELFF
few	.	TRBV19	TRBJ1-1	TGTGCCAGTAGTATAAACATGAACACTGAAGCTTTCTTT	CASSINMNTEAFF
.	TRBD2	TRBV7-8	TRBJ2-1	TGTGCCAGCAGCCCGACTAGCGGGAGGGCCGTTGAGCAGTTCTTC	CASSPTSGRAVEQFF
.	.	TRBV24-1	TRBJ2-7	TGTGCCACCAGTGATTCTACAGGGTTCTACGAGCAGTACTTC	CATSDSTGFYEQYF
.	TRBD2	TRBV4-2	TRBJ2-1	TGTGCCAGCAGCCTCTATAGCGGGAGCTCCTACAATGAGCAGTTCTTC	CASSLYSGSSYNEQFF
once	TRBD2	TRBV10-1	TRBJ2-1	TGCGCCAGCAGTGAGTCGAGGGTAGCGGGGCCTGATGAGCAGTTCTTC	CASSESRVAGPDEQFF
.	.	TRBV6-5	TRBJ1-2	TGTGCCAGCAGTTACGCTGGGGGCGACTATGGCTACACCTTC	CASSYAGGDYGYTF
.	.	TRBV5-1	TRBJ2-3	TGCGCCAGCAGCTTGGCCGTTGGGGGGAGAACAGATACGCAGTATTTT	CASSLAVGGRTDTQYF
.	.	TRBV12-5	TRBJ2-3	TGTGCTAGTGGACTCACCACAGGGACCACAGATACGCAGTATTTT	CASGLTTGTTDTQYF
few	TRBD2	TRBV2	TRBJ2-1	TGTGCCAGCAAGCTAGCGGGGGGTTCCTACAATGAGCAGTTCTTC	CASKLAGGSYNEQFF
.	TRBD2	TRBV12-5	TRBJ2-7	TGTGCTAGTGGTTTTGGCGGGGGAACCTACGAGCAGTACTTC	CASGFGGGTYEQYF
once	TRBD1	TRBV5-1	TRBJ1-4	TGCGCCAGCAGCCCGAACGCCGGGACAGGCGAAGAAAAACTGTTTTTT	CASSPNAGTGEEKLFF
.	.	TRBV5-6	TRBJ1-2	TGTGCCAGCGGATTTGGGGGCCGGACCAGAGTCAGCTATGGCTACACCTTC	CASGFGGRTRVSYGYTF
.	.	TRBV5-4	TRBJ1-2	TGTGCCAGCAGCTTGGTCGGAGCGAACTATGGCTACACCTTC	CASSLVGANYGYTF
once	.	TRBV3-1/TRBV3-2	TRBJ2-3	TGTGCCAGCAGCCACGAGGGGGTAACAGATACGCAGTATTTT	CASSHEGVTDTQYF
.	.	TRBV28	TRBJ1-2	TGTGCCAGCAGTCAAGGACAGAACTATGGCTACACCTTC	CASSQGQNYGYTF
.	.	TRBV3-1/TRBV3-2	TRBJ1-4	TGTGCCAGCAGCCGCGGCCGAGGGATCACTAATGAAAAACTGTTTTTT	CASSRGRGITNEKLFF
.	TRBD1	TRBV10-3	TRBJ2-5	TGTGCCATCAGCTGGGACAGCAAAGAGACCCAGTACTTC	CAISWDSKETQYF
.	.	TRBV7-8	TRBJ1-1	TGTGCCAGCAGCTGGCAGGGTTATACTGAAGCTTTCTTT	CASSWQGYTEAFF
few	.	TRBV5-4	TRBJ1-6	TGTGCCAGCAGCTTGGCGGGACAAAGCTCCTATAATTCACCCCTCCACTTT	CASSLAGQSSYNSPLHF